This T cell receptor beta chain was profiled in a study of T cell responses to AZD1222 COVID-19 vaccine. Notes on this clone: Its target is not known.

General study findings and limits: Spike-specific TCR breadth and depth grew following two AZD1222 doses. Along spike, vaccine-associated CD4 TCRs were found throughout, with dominance at 160-218 and 743-854. Just a handful of AZD1222 recipients were seropositive at baseline. The peak T cell response came first, and repertoires were sampled only after it.

TCRdb's table, derived via immunoSEQ multiplex PCR, lists solely in-frame clones and lacks some. The profile shows under 200,000 clones, about nine tenths of them singletons. The CDR3 is made up of 18 amino acids. V shed 0 bases, J shed 1 base, and the junction held 11 bases outside the gene matches. The germline V gene encodes CDR1 ENHRY and CDR2 SYGVKD. Here the sequenced sample was peripheral blood, taken on day 0 of MenACWY control vaccination. The clonotype was recovered from an adult in good health. The chain employs TRBV10-3 and TRBJ2-5, with 7 bases that match TRBD2. The CDR3 sequence is CAISESKPGTSAQETQYF. For the CDR3, the DNA is TGTGCCATCAGTGAGTCGAAGCCCGGAACTAGCGCCCAAGAGACCCAGTACTTC.